These 21 T cell receptor beta chains came from one sample sequenced in a study of T cells in Graves' hyperthyroidism and ophthalmopathy. Amplified TCR beta CDR3 regions came from RNA transcripts. HTBI primers were employed in a first-round RT-PCR of the TCR CDR3. TCRdb reanalysed the multiplex PCR reads using MiXCR and keeps one entry per CDR3 protein. The table lists hundreds of thousands of distinct CDR3 sequences, around 16% of them singletons, with 3% to 4% in the top ten. Sequenced: blood. The receptor set was obtained from a woman between 40 and 55 years old with Graves' ophthalmopathy.

The rearrangement joins TRBV19 to TRBJ2-7; D call uncertain. Trimming took 4 bases from V and 1 from J, leaving 11 bases between them. The V gene's germline CDR1 is LNHDA and CDR2 SQIVND (reference sequence). This CDR3 spans 14 amino acids. The CDR3 nucleotides read TGTGCCAGTAGTACGGCGGAAGGATCCTACGAGCAGTACTTC. Its translation: CASSTAEGSYEQYF. Full variable domain (rest looked up from reference TRBV19 and TRBJ2-7): DGGITQSPKYLFRKEGQNVTLSCEQNLNHDAMYWYRQDPGQGLRLIYYSQIVNDFQKGDIAEGYSVSREKKESFPLTVTSAQKNPTAFYLCASSTAEGSYEQYFGPGTRLTVT.

This clonotype was recorded many times. The V and J genes are TRBV6-1 and TRBJ1-2, with no clear D. V dropped 8 bases and J dropped 4 bases, with 17 bases sitting between them. The CDR3 has 14 amino acids. The germline V gene encodes CDR1 MNHNS and CDR2 SASEGT. CDR3 DNA: TGTGCCAGCGACGGCCGCGAGGGTACCTATGGCTACACCTTC. Amino acid sequence: CASDGREGTYGYTF.

This clonotype showed up many times. CDR3 sequence reads: CASSRGTGREETQYF. The CDR3 DNA follows: TGTGCCAGCAGCAGAGGGACAGGCCGTGAAGAGACCCAGTACTTC. This chain uses TRBV11-2 with TRBJ2-5; 8 bases are a match to TRBD1. Germline CDR1 and CDR2: SGHAT and FQNNGV. This CDR3 contains 15 residues. The trim removed 5 bases at V and 3 bases at J, leaving 8 bases unmatched.

This clonotype has a handful of counts. V and J are TRBV18 and TRBJ1-1, with TRBD1 identical over 8 bases. Germline V gene lookup returns CDR1 KGHSH and CDR2 LQKENI. This CDR3 has 15 residues. V trimming: 2 bases; J trimming: 6 bases; junction bases outside the gene matches: 8. This CDR3 reads CASSPTTGVVAEAFF. In DNA, the CDR3 is TGTGCCAGCTCACCAACGACAGGGGTAGTAGCTGAAGCTTTCTTT.

In its sample, this clonotype was seen many times. The V and J genes are TRBV12-5 and TRBJ2-5; a weak D match, TRBD1 (5 bases). Deletions cut 4 bases from V and 5 bases from J, with 14 bases between. Looked up from germline, CDR1 is LGHNT and CDR2 is FRNRAP. The CDR3 is 14 residues long. The CDR3: CASGYRLGAETQYF. The CDR3 region has the DNA TGTGCTAGTGGTTACCGTTTAGGGGCTGAGACCCAGTACTTC.

This clonotype was seen ten or more times. The chain uses TRBV4-2 and TRBJ2-3; TRBD2 aligns across 11 bases. Germline lookup yields CDR1 LGHNA and CDR2 YNFKEQ. This CDR3 region has 17 residues. V shed 0 bases, J shed 3 bases, and the junction held 5 bases outside the gene matches. The CDR3 is CASSQDLAGGGTDTQYF. In DNA, the CDR3 is TGTGCCAGCAGCCAAGATCTAGCGGGGGGTGGGACAGATACGCAGTATTTT.

This clonotype appeared many times. The genes are TRBV11-2 and TRBJ2-1; 7 positions match TRBD1. CDR1 is SGHAT, CDR2 FQNNGV, per germline. The CDR3 is 14 amino acids. Trimming took 5 bases from V and 8 from J; bases not matched to a gene: 9. This CDR3 is CASSQIQGVDEQFF. The DNA of the CDR3 is TGTGCCAGCAGCCAGATCCAGGGGGTTGATGAGCAGTTCTTC.

The chain carries TRBV6-1 and TRBJ2-3; 8 bases line up with TRBD2. The CDR3 extends over 15 amino acids. Germline V gene sequence: CDR1 MNHNS, CDR2 SASEGT. Germline trimming cut 5 bases from V and 2 bases from J; bases unmatched to any gene: 6. The CDR3 DNA sequence: TGTGCCAGCAGTACTTTGGGACTAGACACAGATACGCAGTATTTT. It is translated as CASSTLGLDTDTQYF.

This clonotype was recorded at least ten times. The chain uses TRBV11-2 and TRBJ1-1; TRBD1 might be the D (5 bases). Trimming removed 2 bases at V and 5 bases at J, with 18 bases between. This CDR3 has 16 residues. In germline, CDR1 is SGHAT, CDR2 FQNNGV. CDR3 in amino acids: CASSLSRGRGLTEAFF. In nucleotides, the CDR3 is TGTGCCAGCAGCTTAAGTCGGGGACGCGGCCTGACTGAAGCTTTCTTT.

The chain uses TRBV6-2 or TRBV6-3 and TRBJ2-1, with a tentative D call TRBD2 (7 bases). CDR1 and CDR2 from the germline V gene are MNHEY and SVGEGT. This CDR3 is 15 amino acids long. V lost 5 bases, J lost 1 base, and 12 bases lay in between. The CDR3 DNA follows: TGTGCCAGCAGTGTAAGGGGGGGATCCTACAATGAGCAGTTCTTC. Protein: CASSVRGGSYNEQFF.

This clonotype has ten or more counts. V and J are TRBV6-1 and TRBJ2-1, with TRBD2 matching 12 bases. The CDR3 extends over 15 amino acids. J gave up 8 bases and V 4 bases, and 6 bases lay outside the gene matches. Germline CDR1 reads MNHNS; CDR2 reads SASEGT. The CDR3 reads CASSVTSGSVDEQFF. CDR3 sequence (DNA): TGTGCCAGCAGTGTGACTAGCGGGAGTGTGGATGAGCAGTTCTTC.

The V gene is TRBV6-4, the J gene TRBJ1-5; 11 nucleotides line up with TRBD1. Trimming took 4 bases from V and 2 from J; bases not matched to a gene: 7. Germline CDR1 MRHNA, CDR2 SNTAGT. This CDR3 is built from 17 residues. In DNA, the CDR3 is TGTGCCAGCAGTGGGCATTGGACAGGGGGCGGCAATCAGCCCCAGCATTTT. It is translated as CASSGHWTGGGNQPQHF.

At least ten counts were recorded for this clonotype. This chain links TRBV20-1 with TRBJ1-1; D might be TRBD1 (5 bases). This CDR3 is built from 12 residues. From germline, CDR1 is DFQATT and CDR2 SNEGSKA (reference sequence). The CDR3 protein is CRVAGPNTEAFF. CDR3 coding DNA: TGCAGGGTCGCAGGGCCGAACACTGAAGCTTTCTTT.

This clonotype was seen a few times. The chain employs TRBV20-1 and TRBJ1-6, with D possibly matching TRBD1 (5 bases). Looked up from germline, CDR1 is DFQATT and CDR2 is SNEGSKA (reference sequence). This CDR3 has 12 amino acids. Trimming removed 0 bases from V and 10 bases from J, with 7 bases in between. The CDR3 DNA reads as TGCAGTGCTAGAGATGGGGACTCACCCCTCCACTTT. Its translation: CSARDGDSPLHF.

This clonotype was counted many times. The CDR3 nucleotides read TGTGCCAGCAGCGGACAGGGGAACACTGAAGCTTTCTTT. It translates to CASSGQGNTEAFF. The V gene is TRBV2, the J gene TRBJ1-1; 8 positions match TRBD1. The germline CDR1 and CDR2 sequences are SNHLY and FYNNEI. This CDR3 has 13 residues. Losses at the gene ends were 6 bases for V and 1 base for J; bases not matched to a gene: 1.

V usage is TRBV28 and J usage is TRBJ2-7; 7 bases fit TRBD1. The germline V gene encodes CDR1 MDHEN and CDR2 SYDVKM. V lost 7 bases to trimming and J lost 5 bases; unmatched junction nucleotides: 5. The CDR3 contains 12 residues. The chain's CDR3 is CASITGAHEQYF. The CDR3 DNA sequence: TGTGCCAGCATTACAGGGGCCCACGAGCAGTACTTC. The full variable domain, completed using reference TRBV28 and TRBJ2-7, is DVKVTQSSRYLVKRTGEKVFLECVQDMDHENMFWYRQDPGLGLRLIYFSYDVKMKEKGDIPEGYSVSREKKERFSLILESASTNQTSMYLCASITGAHEQYFGPGTRLTVT.

There are a few counts of this clonotype. The genes are TRBV20-1 and TRBJ2-2, with 8 bases aligning to TRBD1. V shed 3 bases, J shed 6 bases, and the junction held 3 bases outside the gene matches. Germline V gene data show CDR1 as DFQATT and CDR2 as SNEGSKA (reference sequence). The CDR3 length is 13 residues. The DNA of the CDR3 is TGCAGTGCTAGGGACAGGGTGGCCGGGGAGCTGTTTTTT. It is translated as CSARDRVAGELFF.

This clonotype appeared a few times. The rearrangement joins TRBV7-9 to TRBJ2-7, with TRBD2 matching over 8 bases. Germline CDR1 is SEHNR and CDR2 is FQNEAQ (reference sequence). V shed 5 bases and J 7 bases; nucleotides not matched to a gene: 13. This CDR3 has 15 amino acids. CDR3 nucleotide sequence: TGTGCCAGCAGCCCAACCCAAGCGGGAGCTCAAGAGCAGTACTTC. It encodes CASSPTQAGAQEQYF.

This clonotype was detected many times. The V call is TRBV28, the J call TRBJ2-1, with 10 bases that match TRBD2. The CDR3 spans 16 residues. The V gene's germline CDR1 is MDHEN and CDR2 SYDVKM. Trimming took 6 bases from V and 4 from J; bases not matched to a gene: 9. The CDR3 spells CASSGASGSRYNEQFF. The DNA for the CDR3 is TGTGCCAGCAGCGGCGCTAGCGGGAGTCGGTACAATGAGCAGTTCTTC.

The J gene is TRBJ1-2, the V gene TRBV6-1; TRBD1 matches 11 bases. Germline CDR1 reads MNHNS; CDR2 reads SASEGT. V gave up 4 bases and J gave up 10 bases; unmatched junction bases: 8. The CDR3 is 14 amino acids. CDR3 amino acids: CASSGGQGANDYTF. The CDR3 coding sequence is TGTGCCAGCAGTGGAGGACAGGGGGCGAACGACTACACCTTC.

The V call is TRBV27, the J call TRBJ2-7, with D possibly matching TRBD2 (7 bases). The V end lost 5 bases, the J end lost 4 bases, and 15 bases lay between the germline ends. The CDR3 sequence is 14 residues long. CDR1 is MNHEY and CDR2 is SMNVEV in the germline V gene (reference sequence). The chain's CDR3 is CASSPGGPTYEQYF. As DNA, the CDR3 is TGTGCCAGCAGTCCCGGGGGGCCTACTTACGAGCAGTACTTC.